Listed here is a single T cell receptor beta chain. The data belong to a study of CD8+ T cells in alopecia areata. The V and J ends lost 6 bases and 0 bases, in that order; junction bases with no gene match: 10. The CDR3 is 16 residues long. Germline CDR1 and CDR2: MDHEN and SYDVKM. Extraction and reverse transcription of RNA yielded cDNA as the sequencing template. Here immunoSEQ multiplex PCR was the method, and the copy in TCRdb shows in-frame clones only, minus some. The table lists 150,000 or so clones, more than 45% of them singletons. This TCR derives from a human donor with alopecia areata. The chain combines TRBV28 with TRBJ2-7, with 8 bases matching TRBD2. The sequencing sample was made of CD4+ T cells sorted from blood. The CDR3 loop is CASRDIAGPSSYEQYF. Written as DNA, the CDR3 is TGTGCCAGCAGAGACATAGCGGGACCAAGCTCCTACGAGCAGTACTTC.